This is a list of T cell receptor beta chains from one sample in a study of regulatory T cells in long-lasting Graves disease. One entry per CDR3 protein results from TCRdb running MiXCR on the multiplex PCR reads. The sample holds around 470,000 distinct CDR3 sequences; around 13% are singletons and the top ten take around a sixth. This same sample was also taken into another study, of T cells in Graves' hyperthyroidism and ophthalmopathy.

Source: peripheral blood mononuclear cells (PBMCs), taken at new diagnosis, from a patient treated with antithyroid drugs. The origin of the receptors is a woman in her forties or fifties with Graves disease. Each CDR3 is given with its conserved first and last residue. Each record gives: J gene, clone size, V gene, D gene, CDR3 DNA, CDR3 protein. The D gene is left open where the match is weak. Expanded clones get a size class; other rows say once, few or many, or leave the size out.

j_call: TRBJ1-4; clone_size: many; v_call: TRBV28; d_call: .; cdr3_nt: TGTGCCAGCAGTTTTTCGGGGTCCAATGAAAAACTGTTTTTT; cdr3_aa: CASSFSGSNEKLFF
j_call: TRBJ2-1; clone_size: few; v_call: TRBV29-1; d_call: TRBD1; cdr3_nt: TGCAGCGGCTCGGGACAGACAAACAATGAGCAGTTCTTC; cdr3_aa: CSGSGQTNNEQFF
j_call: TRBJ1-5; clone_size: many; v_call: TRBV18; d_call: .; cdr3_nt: TGTGCCAGCTCACCGAATGCAGAGAGCAATCAGCCCCAGCATTTT; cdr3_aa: CASSPNAESNQPQHF
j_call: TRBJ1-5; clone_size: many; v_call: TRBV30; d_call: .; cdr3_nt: TGTGCCTGGAGTGTATCAGGGTCTCAGCCCCAGCATTTT; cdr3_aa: CAWSVSGSQPQHF
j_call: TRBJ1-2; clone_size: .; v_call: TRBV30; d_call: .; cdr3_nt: TGTGCCTTGGGGACACAGGAAGGCTATGGCTACACCTTC; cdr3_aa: CALGTQEGYGYTF
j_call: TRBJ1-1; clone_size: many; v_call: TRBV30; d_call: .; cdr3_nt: TGTGCCTGGACGGGACAATCGGACACTGAAGCTTTCTTT; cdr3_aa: CAWTGQSDTEAFF
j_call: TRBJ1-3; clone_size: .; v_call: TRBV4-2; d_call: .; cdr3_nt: TGTGCCAGCAGCCAAGATGACAGGTCTGGAAACACCATATATTTT; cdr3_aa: CASSQDDRSGNTIYF
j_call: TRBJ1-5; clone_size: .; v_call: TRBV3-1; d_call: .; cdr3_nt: TGTGCCAGCAGCCCCCGGGACCTTCAACCCCAGCATTTT; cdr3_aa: CASSPRDLQPQHF
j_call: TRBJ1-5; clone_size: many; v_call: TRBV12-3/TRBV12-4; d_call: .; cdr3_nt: TGTGCCAGCAGCCCCCCGGACGGTCAGCCCCAGCATTTT; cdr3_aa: CASSPPDGQPQHF
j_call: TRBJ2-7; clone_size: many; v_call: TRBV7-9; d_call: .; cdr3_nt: TGTGCCAGCAGCTTAGTTCAGGGTTCCTACGAGCAGTACTTC; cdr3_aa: CASSLVQGSYEQYF
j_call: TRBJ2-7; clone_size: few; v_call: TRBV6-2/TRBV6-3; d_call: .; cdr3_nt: TGTGCCAGCAGTGAAAACCCCCGGGACATAACTTACGAGCAGTACTTC; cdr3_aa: CASSENPRDITYEQYF
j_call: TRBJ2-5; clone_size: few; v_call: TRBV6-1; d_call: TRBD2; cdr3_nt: TGTGCCAGCAGATCTAGCGGAGGAGAGACCCAGTACTTC; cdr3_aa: CASRSSGGETQYF
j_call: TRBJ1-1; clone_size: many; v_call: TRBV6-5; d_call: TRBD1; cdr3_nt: TGTGCCAGCAGTTTCCACACAGGGGGAATGAACACTGAAGCTTTCTTT; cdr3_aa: CASSFHTGGMNTEAFF
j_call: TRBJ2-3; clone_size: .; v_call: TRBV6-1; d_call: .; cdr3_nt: TGTGCCAGCAGTCAAACCAAACAGGGCTCCCTCACAGATACGCAGTATTTT; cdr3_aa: CASSQTKQGSLTDTQYF
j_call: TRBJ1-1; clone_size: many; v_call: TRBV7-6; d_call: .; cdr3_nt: TGTGCCAGCAGCCCTGGCAACGCAGGCCTCCCTACTGAAGCTTTCTTT; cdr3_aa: CASSPGNAGLPTEAFF
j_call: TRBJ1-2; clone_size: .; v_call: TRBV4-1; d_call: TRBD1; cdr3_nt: TGCGCCAGCAGCCAAGCAGGGGGCACAGCTGGCTACACCTTC; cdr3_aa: CASSQAGGTAGYTF
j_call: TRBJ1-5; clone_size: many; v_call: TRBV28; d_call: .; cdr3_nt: TGTGCCAGCAGTTTTACCCAGCTCGCACCCAATCAGCCCCAGCATTTT; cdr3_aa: CASSFTQLAPNQPQHF
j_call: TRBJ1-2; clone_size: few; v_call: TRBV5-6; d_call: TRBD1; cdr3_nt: TGTGCCAGCAGCTTGGGTTTGGGGGACAGCTATGGCTACACCTTC; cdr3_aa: CASSLGLGDSYGYTF
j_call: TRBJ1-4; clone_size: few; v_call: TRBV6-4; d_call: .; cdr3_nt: TGTGCCAGCAGTGACCCGGGGCCTAATGAAAAACTGTTTTTT; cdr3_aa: CASSDPGPNEKLFF
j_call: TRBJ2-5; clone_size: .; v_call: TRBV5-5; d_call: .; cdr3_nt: TGTGCCAGCAGCCCTGTGAGGCCAGGGGACGTGCAGTACTTC; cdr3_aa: CASSPVRPGDVQYF
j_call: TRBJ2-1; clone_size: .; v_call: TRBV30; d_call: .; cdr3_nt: TGTGCCTGGAGGCTGTCCTACAATGAGCAGTTCTTC; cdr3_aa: CAWRLSYNEQFF
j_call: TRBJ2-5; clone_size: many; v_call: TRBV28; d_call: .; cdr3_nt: TGTGCCAGCAGTCGAGCAGGGGGGGGGGAGACCCAGTACTTC; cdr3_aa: CASSRAGGGETQYF
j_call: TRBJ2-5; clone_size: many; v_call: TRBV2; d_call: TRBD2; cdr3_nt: TGTGCCAGCACGGGGGGGGGAGCGAGATACAAGGGCACACGAGGGACCCAGTACTTC; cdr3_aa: CASTGGGARYKGTRGTQYF
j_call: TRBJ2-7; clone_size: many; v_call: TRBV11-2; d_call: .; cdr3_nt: TGTGCCAGCAGCTTAGAGAGGCCCCCCTACGAGCAGTACTTC; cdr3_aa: CASSLERPPYEQYF